This TCR beta chain was profiled in a study of human T cells and chemical hapten exposure. TCRdb called the RACE reads again in MiXCR, with one record for every CDR3 protein. The top ten hold more than 2% of the sample, which has about 96,000 distinct CDR3 sequences, 9.3% seen once. Time point of the sample: patch test 2, 6 weeks after DPC sensitization. Treatment denoted: therapeutic diphenylcyclopropenone sensitization with weekly scalp DPC. Unfractionated whole blood yielded the extracted total RNA. V shed 0 bases and J shed 3 bases, with 6 bases lying between them. The germline V gene encodes CDR1 SGHTA and CDR2 FQGNSA. The CDR3 loop spans 14 amino acids.

This clonotype was sampled from a woman aged 40-49 years with alopecia areata. Some clones in this sample may be carry-over from other donors' samples. The V and J genes are TRBV7-2 and TRBJ1-5; D call uncertain. The starting material was whole blood, obtained in connection with sensitization to the hapten diphenylcyclopropenone (DPC). CDR3 region: CASSLAGNNQPQHF. The CDR3 bases are TGTGCCAGCAGCTTAGCCGGGAACAATCAGCCCCAGCATTTT. Drawing the rest from reference TRBV7-2 and TRBJ1-5, the complete variable domain is GAGVSQSPSNKVTEKGKDVELRCDPISGHTALYWYRQSLGQGLEFLIYFQGNSAPDKSGLPSDRFSAERTGGSVSTLTIQRTQQEDSAVYLCASSLAGNNQPQHFGDGTRLSIL.